One T cell receptor (beta chain) is described in this entry. The target antigen is unknown. This sample is drawn from a study of PD-1 blockade in classical Hodgkin lymphoma. Study results and limitations: In newly diagnosed patients, baseline TCR diversity was reportedly below that of healthy donors.

Time point noted: newly diagnosed, previously untreated cHL patient sample. Thawed PBMCs were the source of CD4+ T cells, purified by magnetic negative selection. Profiled with immunoSEQ multiplex PCR; TCRdb holds only in-frame clones, not every one. Counted here are around 31,000 clones, roughly nine tenths occurring once; the ten biggest clones make up about 0.37%. The sequenced material came from CD4+ T cells from blood. The clonotype was recovered from a human donor with classical Hodgkin lymphoma.

Written as DNA, the CDR3 is TGTGCCAGCAGCTTATATCGGGGCTACGAGCAGTACTTC. It is translated as CASSLYRGYEQYF. The rearrangement uses TRBV7-2 and TRBJ2-7, with a tentative D call TRBD2 (5 bases). Germline V gene sequence: CDR1 SGHTA, CDR2 FQGNSA. Trimming shortened V by 2 bases and J by 3 bases, and 8 bases separated the two germline ends. CDR3 length: 13 amino acids. The full variable domain, in which reference TRBV7-2 and TRBJ2-7 provide the parts outside the CDR3, is GAGVSQSPSNKVTEKGKDVELRCDPISGHTALYWYRQSLGQGLEFLIYFQGNSAPDKSGLPSDRFSAERTGGSVSTLTIQRTQQEDSAVYLCASSLYRGYEQYFGPGTRLTVT.